These 32 T cell receptor beta chains were all obtained from the same sample, sequenced in a study of cytomegalovirus exposure and HLA in healthy donors. PCR employed 60 Vbeta and 13 Jbeta primers. Sequencing was performed with immunoSEQ multiplex PCR; in TCRdb, only in-frame clones are kept and a portion is missing. The sample consists of about 200,000 clones, about 89% of them appearing once. Specimen: PBMCs. The receptors here all came from a man aged 25 to 40 in good health and CMV-seronegative.

The chain employs TRBV4-3 and TRBJ2-1; TRBD2 matches 11 bases. Germline loops: CDR1 LGHNA, CDR2 YSLEER. The trim removed 2 bases at V and 5 bases at J, leaving 8 bases unmatched. The length of the CDR3 is 17 residues. The CDR3 DNA sequence: TGCGCCAGCAGCCAATTAGCGGGGGGGGGCCTTAACAATGAGCAGTTCTTC. It is translated as CASSQLAGGGLNNEQFF.

The chain has TRBV28 and TRBJ1-1; 8 bases map to TRBD1. Germline CDR1 is MDHEN and CDR2 is SYDVKM. The CDR3 covers 15 residues. After removal of 5 bases from V and 6 bases from J, the junction contained 11 bases not matched to a gene. The CDR3 nucleotides are TGTGCCAGCAGTCTGGAGACAGGGGCGATGGCTGAAGCTTTCTTT. Protein sequence: CASSLETGAMAEAFF.

The chain couples TRBV6-1 to TRBJ2-1, with 11 positions matching TRBD2. The CDR3 consists of 18 residues. J lost 3 bases, V lost 2 bases, and 9 bases had no gene match. The germline gives CDR1 MNHNS, CDR2 SASEGT. CDR3 sequence (DNA): TGTGCCAGCAGTGAACTCCCGCGGACTAGCGGGTACTACAATGAGCAGTTCTTC. It is translated as CASSELPRTSGYYNEQFF.

The J gene is TRBJ2-1, the V gene TRBV19, with 9 positions matching TRBD1. V gave up 4 bases and J gave up 6 bases; unmatched junction bases: 7. The CDR3 totals 15 residues. Germline V lookup: CDR1 LNHDA, CDR2 SQIVND (reference sequence). This chain's CDR3 is CASSTFGQGSNEQFF. The CDR3 DNA follows: TGTGCCAGTAGTACATTCGGACAGGGGAGCAATGAGCAGTTCTTC. Filled out from reference TRBV19 and TRBJ2-1, the complete variable domain reads DGGITQSPKYLFRKEGQNVTLSCEQNLNHDAMYWYRQDPGQGLRLIYYSQIVNDFQKGDIAEGYSVSREKKESFPLTVTSAQKNPTAFYLCASSTFGQGSNEQFFGPGTRLTVL.

The V call is TRBV5-1, the J call TRBJ1-1; D possibly corresponds to TRBD1 (6 bases). The CDR3 contains 11 residues. Trimming took off 4 bases at V and 7 bases at J, with 8 bases between the two ends. From germline, CDR1 is SGHRS and CDR2 YFSETQ. CDR3 protein: CASSRGGEAFF. CDR3 nucleotides: TGCGCCAGCAGCCGAGGGGGTGAAGCTTTCTTT.

This chain uses TRBV11-2 with TRBJ2-3, with D possibly TRBD1 on 5 matching bases. This CDR3 contains 15 residues. Germline assignment: CDR1 SGHAT and CDR2 FQNNGV. Trimming pared 5 bases from V and 6 bases from J, leaving 18 bases between. The CDR3: CASSRISGAGDTQYF. CDR3 nucleotides: TGTGCCAGCAGCCGGATTAGTGGAGCAGGGGATACGCAGTATTTT.

J is TRBJ1-2 and V is TRBV5-6; D might be TRBD1 (6 bases). Per germline, CDR1 SGHDT and CDR2 YYEEEE. Trimming shortened V by 0 bases and J by 3 bases, and 12 bases separated the two germline ends. The CDR3 length is 15 residues. In DNA, the CDR3 is TGTGCCAGCAGCTTGGAGGACAGCGACCACTATGGCTACACCTTC. Protein sequence: CASSLEDSDHYGYTF.

V usage is TRBV28 and J usage is TRBJ1-4; 9 bases match TRBD1. Germline trimming cut 5 bases from V and 5 bases from J; bases unmatched to any gene: 6. There are 15 residues in the CDR3. Germline values: CDR1 MDHEN, CDR2 SYDVKM. In DNA form, the CDR3 reads TGTGCCAGCAGTCCCCCCGGGACAGGGAATGAAAAACTGTTTTTT. Its protein product is CASSPPGTGNEKLFF.

V is TRBV7-9 and J is TRBJ1-1; D is ambiguous. Per the germline V gene, CDR1 is SEHNR and CDR2 is FQNEAQ (reference sequence). This CDR3 is 13 amino acids long. V lost 8 bases to trimming and J lost 3 bases, with 13 bases between them. CDR3: CASYGILDTEAFF. The CDR3 DNA reads TGTGCCAGCTACGGGATTTTGGACACTGAAGCTTTCTTT.

The chain has TRBV7-6 and TRBJ2-5; D possibly corresponds to TRBD1 (5 bases). Germline V CDR1 and CDR2: SGHVS, FNYEAQ. V was trimmed by 5 bases and J by 0 bases, leaving 13 bases between them. CDR3 length equals 15 residues. The CDR3 loop reads CASSQNPGYQETQYF. CDR3 coding DNA: TGTGCCAGCAGCCAAAACCCAGGGTACCAAGAGACCCAGTACTTC.

The count of this clone is one. This chain connects TRBV5-1 to TRBJ2-7, with TRBD2 matching 12 bases. The ends lost 3 bases at V and 0 bases at J; junction bases unmatched: 4. The CDR3 loop spans 16 amino acids. CDR1 is SGHRS and CDR2 is YFSETQ in the germline V gene. The CDR3 here is CASSYGTSGYSYEQYF. CDR3 in DNA: TGCGCCAGCAGCTACGGGACTAGCGGGTACTCCTACGAGCAGTACTTC.

CDR3 nucleotides: TGCGCCAGCAGCCAAGAGAGCCATCAGACCCAGTACTTC. Its protein product is CASSQESHQTQYF. The rearrangement uses TRBV4-3 and TRBJ2-5, with D unclear. Deletions cut 0 bases from V and 6 bases from J, with 8 bases between. The CDR3 loop spans 13 amino acids. Germline V gives CDR1 LGHNA, CDR2 YSLEER.

This clone was recorded a few times. The rearrangement joins TRBV5-1 to TRBJ1-2; tentative D call: TRBD1 (5 bases). Trimming took off 2 bases at V and 6 bases at J, with 11 bases between the two ends. Germline CDR1 and CDR2: SGHRS and YFSETQ. CDR3 length: 13 amino acids. CDR3 sequence reads: CASSFGGLNGYTF. CDR3 DNA sequence: TGCGCCAGCAGCTTCGGGGGGTTGAATGGCTACACCTTC.

CDR3 coding DNA: TGTGCCAGCACCTCCCGAGCGCCTAACTACGAGCAGTACTTC. It codes for CASTSRAPNYEQYF. The V call is TRBV6-5, the J call TRBJ2-7; unclear D gene. This CDR3 has 14 amino acids. Trimming took off 7 bases at V and 3 bases at J, with 16 bases between the two ends. Germline V gene lookup returns CDR1 MNHEY and CDR2 SVGAGI.

The V and J genes are TRBV11-2 and TRBJ1-2; TRBD1 is a possible D gene (5 bases). Germline assignment: CDR1 SGHAT and CDR2 FQNNGV. The CDR3 is made up of 14 amino acids. The V end was cut by 5 bases, the J end by 7 bases, with 17 bases between. CDR3: CASSTGGGWGGYTF. The CDR3 DNA reads TGTGCCAGCAGCACGGGGGGGGGTTGGGGTGGCTACACCTTC.

Of note for this clone: This sample includes further DNA sequences coding for the same CDR3. The gene calls are TRBV7-2 and TRBJ2-6; no clear D gene. CDR1 is SGHTA and CDR2 is FQGNSA in the germline V gene. The CDR3 spans 16 residues. The V end was cut by 1 base, the J end by 0 bases, with 7 bases between. The chain's CDR3 is CASSLGSFSGANVLTF. The CDR3, as DNA: TGTGCCAGCAGCTTAGGTTCTTTCTCTGGGGCCAACGTCCTGACTTTC.

The chain combines TRBV9 with TRBJ1-1; 7 bases map to TRBD1. CDR1 SGDLS and CDR2 YYNGEE come from the germline V gene. The CDR3 is made up of 14 amino acids. V gave up 3 bases and J gave up 4 bases; unmatched junction bases: 6. In nucleotides, the CDR3 is TGTGCCAGCAGCGAGACAGGGCAGATCACTGAAGCTTTCTTT. This sequence encodes CASSETGQITEAFF.

The rearrangement links TRBV5-1 to TRBJ1-1; 8 bases align to TRBD1. The CDR3 is 14 amino acids. From germline, CDR1 is SGHRS and CDR2 YFSETQ. V dropped 2 bases and J dropped 1; count of bases not matched to a gene: 1. The CDR3 DNA reads TGCGCCAGCAGCTTAGGGACAGGGAACACTGAAGCTTTCTTT. It codes for CASSLGTGNTEAFF.

J is TRBJ2-1 and V is TRBV5-4, with D perhaps matching TRBD1 (5 bases). The CDR3 sequence is 12 residues long. Germline CDR1 reads SGHNT; CDR2 reads YYREEE (reference sequence). Between the trimmed V and J ends, which lost 3 bases and 6 bases, there was a span of 7 bases. The CDR3 DNA sequence: TGTGCCAGCAGCTGGACAAGCAATGAGCAGTTCTTC. It is translated as CASSWTSNEQFF.

This clone was observed a single time. The V and J genes are TRBV11-3 and TRBJ2-3; D may be TRBD2 (6 bases). Trimming took 5 bases from V and 6 from J, leaving 9 bases between them. The CDR3 length is 12 residues. CDR1 SGHNT and CDR2 YENEEA come from the germline V gene. The CDR3 is CASSVRGDTQYF. The CDR3 nucleotides read TGTGCCAGCAGCGTCCGGGGGGATACGCAGTATTTT.

The chain uses TRBV4-2 and TRBJ2-4; tentative D call: TRBD2 (5 bases). V shed 6 bases and J shed 5 bases, with 17 bases lying between them. CDR1 is LGHNA, CDR2 YNFKEQ, per germline. This CDR3 contains 15 residues. The CDR3 DNA follows: TGTGCCAGCAGTAGAACCGGGGAACGGCAAAACATTCAGTACTTC. Protein: CASSRTGERQNIQYF.

CDR3 sequence: CASSQWDFFTNTGELFF. CDR3 bases: TGTGCCAGCAGCCAATGGGACTTTTTTACGAACACCGGGGAGCTGTTTTTT. The V and J genes are TRBV7-9 and TRBJ2-2, with a tentative D call TRBD2 (6 bases). Between the trimmed V and J ends, which lost 5 bases and 0 bases, there was a span of 16 bases. CDR3 length: 17 residues. Germline V gene sequence: CDR1 SEHNR, CDR2 FQNEAQ (reference sequence).

The chain employs TRBV28 and TRBJ2-7, with 8 bases aligning to TRBD1. The germline CDR1 and CDR2 sequences are MDHEN and SYDVKM. The CDR3 is 15 amino acids. Trimming removed 7 bases from V and 7 bases from J; junction bases left unmatched: 15. Here the CDR3 DNA reads TGTGCCAGCACTGCCCCCGACAGGGGAGTGAGGGAGCAGTACTTC. This sequence encodes CASTAPDRGVREQYF.

V and J are TRBV7-2 and TRBJ2-2; D might be TRBD2 (6 bases). The CDR3 totals 15 residues. Germline V gene lookup returns CDR1 SGHTA and CDR2 FQGNSA. The V gene lost 0 bases and the J gene lost 8 bases, with 13 bases spanning the gap. The CDR3 loop reads CASSLAGGAWGELFF. In DNA form, the CDR3 reads TGTGCCAGCAGCTTAGCGGGGGGAGCCTGGGGGGAGCTGTTTTTT.

This clone has a handful of counts. V usage is TRBV18 and J usage is TRBJ2-7; weak D call: TRBD1 (6 bases). Trimming stripped 4 bases from V and 5 bases from J, with 15 bases between. The CDR3 has 14 amino acids. From germline, CDR1 is KGHSH and CDR2 LQKENI. CDR3 in DNA: TGTGCCAGCTCACGAGTGGGACATATCGACGAGCAGTACTTC. It is translated as CASSRVGHIDEQYF.

The J gene is TRBJ1-2, the V gene TRBV6-1; a weak D match, TRBD1 (5 bases). CDR1 and CDR2 from the germline V gene are MNHNS and SASEGT. V shed 0 bases and J shed 8 bases, with 10 bases lying between them. CDR3 size: 13 residues. The CDR3 sequence is CASSEARGSGYTF. In DNA form, the CDR3 reads TGTGCCAGCAGTGAAGCACGGGGGAGCGGCTACACCTTC.

This chain uses TRBV6-6 with TRBJ2-7; TRBD2 aligns across 11 bases. This CDR3 is 14 amino acids long. CDR1 and CDR2 (germline): MNHNY, SVGAGI (reference sequence). V shed 6 bases and J 2 bases; nucleotides not matched to a gene: 3. CDR3 protein: CASRVSGGAYEQYF. Written as DNA, the CDR3 is TGTGCCAGCAGAGTTAGCGGGGGGGCCTACGAGCAGTACTTC.

The V call is TRBV28, the J call TRBJ1-5; 9 bases map to TRBD1. Germline values: CDR1 MDHEN, CDR2 SYDVKM. The CDR3 covers 13 residues. With V trimmed by 10 bases and J by 3 bases, 4 bases remained unmatched. The CDR3 DNA sequence: TGTGCCATCGGACAGGGGATCAATCAGCCCCAGCATTTT. Amino acid sequence: CAIGQGINQPQHF.

This clone was observed once. The chain is built from TRBV7-9 and TRBJ2-7; TRBD1 matches at 7 bases. The CDR3 covers 14 residues. Trimming at V came to 4 bases and at J to 6 bases, leaving 9 bases not matched to a gene. CDR1 is SEHNR, CDR2 FQNEAQ, per germline (reference sequence). CDR3 region: CASSSRQGRGEQYF. As DNA, the CDR3 is TGTGCCAGCAGCTCAAGACAGGGCCGAGGCGAGCAGTACTTC.

The rearrangement links TRBV4-3 to TRBJ2-1, with D possibly TRBD1 on 5 matching bases. Trimming pared 0 bases from V and 7 bases from J, leaving 13 bases between. Per the germline V gene, CDR1 is LGHNA and CDR2 is YSLEER. This CDR3 spans 15 amino acids. In nucleotides, the CDR3 is TGCGCCAGCAGCCAAGAGGCACAGGCGAATAATGAGCAGTTCTTC. Encoded protein: CASSQEAQANNEQFF.

In DNA form, the CDR3 reads TGTGCCAGCTCCTCGCTGGGGGGGGGTAAGACCCAGTACTTC. It encodes CASSSLGGGKTQYF. This rearrangement joins TRBV6-5 to TRBJ2-5; 7 bases agree with TRBD2. Germline loops: CDR1 MNHEY, CDR2 SVGAGI. The CDR3 spans 14 residues. V was pared by 8 bases and J by 6 bases, with 12 bases of the junction left unmatched.

The chain links TRBV7-9 to TRBJ2-7; D perhaps matches TRBD1 (5 bases). Germline lookup yields CDR1 SEHNR and CDR2 FQNEAQ (reference sequence). This CDR3 region has 14 residues. Trimming removed 5 bases from V and 9 bases from J, with 20 bases in between. CDR3 in amino acids: CASSPRRGAWGQYF. The CDR3 DNA reads TGTGCCAGCAGCCCGAGAAGGGGCGCCTGGGGGCAGTACTTC.